Below are 23 T cell receptor beta chains sequenced from a single sample in a study of blood T cell repertoires in COVID-19. Sequenced by immunoSEQ multiplex PCR; TCRdb stores in-frame clones only, minus some. Of about 94,000 clones in the sample, about 80% were seen once. Sequencing input: peripheral blood. The source is a human donor in a cohort sampled during active COVID-19.

The chain combines TRBV11-1 with TRBJ2-1; 7 positions agree with TRBD2. The J segment lost 9 bases and the V segment lost 0 bases, leaving 5 bases of the junction unmatched. Germline V gene data show CDR1 as SGHAT and CDR2 as FQDESV (reference sequence). The CDR3 has 14 amino acids. CDR3 sequence reads: CASSLATSVGEQFF. The CDR3 DNA follows: TGTGCCAGCAGCTTAGCCACTAGCGTGGGTGAGCAGTTCTTC.

The chain combines TRBV27 with TRBJ2-7, with 7 bases aligning to TRBD2. This CDR3 region has 12 residues. The V gene's germline CDR1 is MNHEY and CDR2 SMNVEV (reference sequence). Trimming at V came to 3 bases and at J to 6 bases, leaving 2 bases not matched to a gene. The CDR3 spells CASSLLAAEQYF. The CDR3, as DNA: TGTGCCAGCAGTTTGCTAGCGGCCGAGCAGTACTTC.

V is TRBV5-6 and J is TRBJ2-7, with D possibly being TRBD2 (5 bases). Between the trimmed V and J ends, which lost 4 bases and 0 bases, there was a span of 14 bases. The CDR3 has 15 residues. Germline V gene data show CDR1 as SGHDT and CDR2 as YYEEEE. In nucleotides, the CDR3 is TGTGCCAGCAGCCGAGGGCGGCAAAGCTCCTACGAGCAGTACTTC. Protein: CASSRGRQSSYEQYF.

The rearrangement joins TRBV7-2 to TRBJ2-7; 8 positions agree with TRBD1. The CDR3 is made up of 14 amino acids. J was trimmed by 4 bases and V by 4 bases; bases with no gene match: 6. Looked up from germline, CDR1 is SGHTA and CDR2 is FQGNSA. The CDR3 loop reads CASSSTRGQYEQYF. CDR3 in DNA: TGTGCCAGCAGCTCGACCAGGGGGCAATACGAGCAGTACTTC. Together with reference TRBV7-2 and TRBJ2-7, the CDR3 gives the full variable domain: GAGVSQSPSNKVTEKGKDVELRCDPISGHTALYWYRQSLGQGLEFLIYFQGNSAPDKSGLPSDRFSAERTGGSVSTLTIQRTQQEDSAVYLCASSSTRGQYEQYFGPGTRLTVT.

The sample holds a few counts of this clone. This CDR3 reads CASSLTGENRGYTF. The CDR3 DNA is TGTGCCAGCAGCTTAACAGGGGAGAATCGTGGCTACACCTTC. The J gene is TRBJ1-2, the V gene TRBV7-2; 7 bases line up with TRBD1. The CDR3 length is 14 residues. The germline CDR1 and CDR2 sequences are SGHTA and FQGNSA. Trimming at V came to 2 bases and at J to 7 bases, leaving 7 bases not matched to a gene. The full variable domain, rest sourced from reference TRBV7-2 and TRBJ1-2, is GAGVSQSPSNKVTEKGKDVELRCDPISGHTALYWYRQSLGQGLEFLIYFQGNSAPDKSGLPSDRFSAERTGGSVSTLTIQRTQQEDSAVYLCASSLTGENRGYTFGSGTRLTVV.

This clone was observed once. V gene TRBV7-9 combines with J gene TRBJ2-7; 8 bases fit TRBD1. The V segment lost 5 bases and the J segment 5 bases; nucleotides outside the gene matches: 2. The germline V gene encodes CDR1 SEHNR and CDR2 FQNEAQ (reference sequence). This CDR3 region has 12 residues. This CDR3 is CASSRQGNEQYF. For the CDR3, the DNA is TGTGCCAGCAGCAGACAGGGGAACGAGCAGTACTTC.

This chain links TRBV29-1 with TRBJ2-7, with 7 positions matching TRBD1. Germline assignment: CDR1 SQVTM and CDR2 ANQGSEA. The CDR3 covers 16 residues. V lost 1 base and J lost 0; bases outside the gene matches: 9. The CDR3 nucleotides are TGCAGCGTTGAAGTTTTCGAGGGACAGAGCTCCTACGAGCAGTACTTC. It translates to CSVEVFEGQSSYEQYF.

This chain links TRBV19 with TRBJ1-2; D is unclear. The CDR3 runs 10 residues. V lost 10 bases, J lost 7 bases, and 10 bases lay in between. CDR1 and CDR2 (germline): LNHDA, SQIVND (reference sequence). The CDR3 protein is CATNSIGYTF. The CDR3 nucleotides are TGTGCCACCAATTCAATTGGCTACACCTTC.

The chain couples TRBV28 to TRBJ2-6; 11 bases align to TRBD2. V shed 6 bases and J 2 bases; nucleotides not matched to a gene: 9. From germline, CDR1 is MDHEN and CDR2 SYDVKM. This CDR3 region has 18 residues. The DNA for the CDR3 is TGTGCCAGCAGGACGACACTAGCGGGAGTGGCTGGGGCCAACGTCCTGACTTTC. Translating it yields CASRTTLAGVAGANVLTF.

The rearrangement uses TRBV2 and TRBJ1-1, with D tentatively TRBD1 (6 bases). The germline V and J ends were trimmed by 1 base and 5 bases, with 14 bases remaining between them. This CDR3 contains 15 residues. The germline gives CDR1 SNHLY, CDR2 FYNNEI. CDR3 residues: CASSEGWGGGTEAFF. The CDR3 DNA reads TGTGCCAGCAGTGAAGGGTGGGGAGGGGGGACTGAAGCTTTCTTT.

The J gene is TRBJ2-7, the V gene TRBV6-5; D is perhaps TRBD1 (5 bases). The germline V and J ends were trimmed by 5 bases and 9 bases, with 11 bases remaining between them. This CDR3 contains 11 residues. CDR1 and CDR2 (germline): MNHEY, SVGAGI. The CDR3 loop is CASSLDRWQYF. For the CDR3, the DNA is TGTGCCAGCAGTCTTGACAGATGGCAGTACTTC.

This clone was recorded once. This chain joins TRBV7-8 and TRBJ1-5; D uncertain. V was clipped by 1 base and J by 5 bases, with 12 bases between them. CDR1 is SGHVS and CDR2 is FQNEAQ in the germline V gene. The CDR3 is 15 residues long. The CDR3 region has the DNA TGTGCCAGCAGCTTAGAGGCGGGAATTTATCAGCCCCAGCATTTT. It codes for CASSLEAGIYQPQHF.

V usage is TRBV4-1 and J usage is TRBJ2-7, with 8 nucleotides matching TRBD2. The germline CDR1 and CDR2 sequences are MGHRA and YSYEKL. J lost 6 bases, V lost 0 bases, and 4 bases had no gene match. The CDR3 sequence is 14 residues long. CDR3 DNA: TGCGCCAGCAGCCAAGATCAAAGCGGGAGCGAGCAGTACTTC. It codes for CASSQDQSGSEQYF.

The chain has TRBV7-2 and TRBJ2-7; possible D gene TRBD2, 6 bases. V shed 2 bases and J shed 4 bases, with 12 bases lying between them. This CDR3 comprises 14 residues. Per the germline V gene, CDR1 is SGHTA and CDR2 is FQGNSA. CDR3 DNA sequence: TGTGCCAGCAGCTTATCGGGGGTTGGGTACGAGCAGTACTTC. Its translation is CASSLSGVGYEQYF.

The V gene is TRBV5-4, the J gene TRBJ2-6; the D gene is possibly TRBD1 (6 bases). Germline V gene lookup returns CDR1 SGHNT and CDR2 YYREEE (reference sequence). Deletions cut 0 bases from V and 0 bases from J, with 7 bases between. This CDR3 comprises 16 residues. CDR3 sequence (DNA): TGTGCCAGCAGCTTGGTGGGGGCCTCTGGGGCCAACGTCCTGACTTTC. Translated, it gives CASSLVGASGANVLTF.

V gene TRBV10-3 combines with J gene TRBJ1-2; 7 bases are shared with TRBD1. V lost 7 bases and J lost 3; bases outside the gene matches: 8. Germline CDR1 reads ENHRY; CDR2 reads SYGVKD. CDR3 length: 14 residues. The CDR3 spells CAINQDRVYYGYTF. The CDR3 region has the DNA TGTGCCATCAACCAAGACAGGGTCTACTATGGCTACACCTTC.

The chain joins TRBV7-6 to TRBJ1-5; no definite D call. The length of the CDR3 is 17 residues. The ends were cut back, 5 bases at V and 5 bases at J, with 22 bases in the middle. CDR1 and CDR2 (germline): SGHVS, FNYEAQ. This CDR3 is CASSPFGSSNVDQPQHF. CDR3 in DNA: TGTGCCAGCAGCCCCTTTGGTAGTAGTAATGTGGATCAGCCCCAGCATTTT.

The J gene is TRBJ2-7, the V gene TRBV11-2; possible D gene TRBD2, 5 bases. The CDR3 has 14 amino acids. V dropped 1 base and J dropped 1 base, with 8 bases sitting between them. Germline CDR1 SGHAT, CDR2 FQNNGV. The chain's CDR3 is CASSLADLSYEQYF. Written as DNA, the CDR3 is TGTGCCAGCAGCTTAGCGGACTTATCCTACGAGCAGTACTTC.

V gene TRBV3-1 (or the pseudogene TRBV3-2) combines with J gene TRBJ1-1; a possible D gene is TRBD1 (5 bases). The CDR3 loop spans 12 amino acids. V lost 4 bases to trimming and J lost 3 bases, with 6 bases between them. CDR1 and CDR2 from the germline V gene are LGHDT and YNNKEL (reference sequence). CDR3 DNA sequence: TGTGCCAGCAGCCTCAGGGACACTGAAGCTTTCTTT. Its protein is CASSLRDTEAFF.

The chain links TRBV6-5 to TRBJ1-5; D might be TRBD1 (6 bases). V dropped 5 bases and J dropped 5 bases, with 13 bases sitting between them. The length of the CDR3 is 14 residues. Germline V lookup: CDR1 MNHEY, CDR2 SVGAGI. CDR3: CASSRQTGDQPQHF. The CDR3 bases are TGTGCCAGCAGTCGCCAGACAGGAGATCAGCCCCAGCATTTT.

This clone was seen more than once but under ten times. The rearrangement joins TRBV21-1 to TRBJ2-7; TRBD2, as called in the table, went unchecked against the DNA. TRBV21-1 is a known pseudogene. This CDR3 is built from 14 residues. The DNA of the CDR3 is TGTGCCAGCCGTCTAGCGGGATCTCCCTACGAGCAGTACTTC. This codes for CASRLAGSPYEQYF.

This clone was observed a handful of times. The V gene is TRBV13, the J gene TRBJ1-1; a weak D match, TRBD1 (6 bases). Germline V lookup: CDR1 PRHDT, CDR2 FYEKMQ (reference sequence). This CDR3 region has 13 residues. Trimming left V 8 bases short and J 0 bases short, with 10 bases between. The CDR3 is CASGGKMNTEAFF. The CDR3 DNA follows: TGTGCCAGCGGGGGCAAGATGAACACTGAAGCTTTCTTT.

The chain links TRBV24-1 to TRBJ2-7; no reliable D call. The ends were cut back, 4 bases at V and 0 bases at J, with 6 bases in the middle. The CDR3 has 13 residues. Germline V gene data show CDR1 as KGHDR and CDR2 as SFDVKD. This chain's CDR3 is CATSDSSSYEQYF. CDR3 coding DNA: TGTGCCACCAGTGACTCGAGCTCCTACGAGCAGTACTTC.